This is a list of T cell receptor beta chains from one sample in a study of blood T cell repertoires in COVID-19. Generated by immunoSEQ multiplex PCR, the TCRdb table keeps only in-frame clones and is missing some. The sample comprises roughly 170,000 clones, about four fifths of which are singletons, and 15% to 20% rests with the top ten. The sample consisted of PBMCs or T cells enriched from blood (not recorded which). These receptor sequences come from a man in his sixties who had recovered from COVID-19. CDR3s include the opening cysteine and the closing phenylalanine or tryptophan. Each record gives: CDR3 DNA, CDR3 protein, V gene, clone size, J gene, D gene. D genes are given only for firm matches. Some rows mark clone size as missing; the rest say once, few, many or name a class of expanded clone.

TGTGCCAGCAGTGAACAGGGGCGAGCTGGAAACACCATATATTTT CASSEQGRAGNTIYF TRBV6-1 medium-sized TRBJ1-3 .
TGTGCCAGCAGGACGAGAGAGGGGGATGAAAAACTGTTTTTT CASRTREGDEKLFF TRBV6-5 once TRBJ1-4 .
TGTGCCAGCTCACCACCGTATTTCGGTGACAGCCTCAATGAGCAGTTCTTC CASSPPYFGDSLNEQFF TRBV18 . TRBJ2-1 .
TGTGCCAGTACCGCGGGAGATTGGGACAATGAGCAGTTCTTC CASTAGDWDNEQFF TRBV19 . TRBJ2-1 TRBD2
TGTGCCAGCTCACCCCTTCGGCGGGGGGTGGGTACAGATACGCAGTATTTT CASSPLRRGVGTDTQYF TRBV18 . TRBJ2-3 TRBD2
TGTGCCAGCTTCGGGGGATCCTACGAGCAGTACTTC CASFGGSYEQYF TRBV28 . TRBJ2-7 .
TGTGCCAGCAGTAATCGACCCGGAGGGGACAATGAGCAGTTCTTC CASSNRPGGDNEQFF TRBV25-1 . TRBJ2-1 .
TGTGCCAGCAGTTTCGGCGGGGTAGGCTACACCTTC CASSFGGVGYTF TRBV12-3/TRBV12-4 once TRBJ1-2 .
TGTGCCAGCAGCCGGGACAGGGCTTCCTACGAGCAGTACTTC CASSRDRASYEQYF TRBV6-5 . TRBJ2-7 TRBD1
TGTGCCAGCAGCCCCCGGAGTAGCGTGACGGCGAACACCGGGGAGCTGTTTTTT CASSPRSSVTANTGELFF TRBV7-3 . TRBJ2-2 .
TGTGCCAGCAGCGTAGGTGCGACTCAAAACAATGAGCAGTTCTTC CASSVGATQNNEQFF TRBV9 . TRBJ2-1 .
TGCGCCAGCAGCCAGGACACTGAAGCTTTCTTT CASSQDTEAFF TRBV5-1 . TRBJ1-1 .
TGTGCCAGCAGTGAGGCGGCGGGAGGGCCTTTCAGGCGCAATGAGCAGTTCTTC CASSEAAGGPFRRNEQFF TRBV6-4 . TRBJ2-1 TRBD2
TGTGCCAGCAGATGGGACTGGGAGGTCCAGCAGTTCTTC CASRWDWEVQQFF TRBV2 . TRBJ2-1 .
TGTGCCAGCGGCGGGACAGGGCCCTACAATGAGCAGTTCTTC CASGGTGPYNEQFF TRBV6-5 many TRBJ2-1 TRBD1
TGTGCCAGCAGCTTAGCAGGGGGGTGGGACGAGCAGTACTTC CASSLAGGWDEQYF TRBV11-2 . TRBJ2-7 .
TGCGCCAGCAGCTTGGAGATAGCGGGGGTGAAAAACATTCAGTACTTC CASSLEIAGVKNIQYF TRBV5-1 . TRBJ2-4 TRBD2
TGTGCCAGCAGCGAGGACAGGGCGGAGAACTATGGCTACACCTTC CASSEDRAENYGYTF TRBV9 . TRBJ1-2 TRBD1
TGTGCCACCAGCATCGACAGGGAAAACGGGGAGCTGTTTTTT CATSIDRENGELFF TRBV15 . TRBJ2-2 TRBD1
TGCGCCAGCAGCCAAGAAGGGACAGGCGGAGAAAAACTGTTTTTT CASSQEGTGGEKLFF TRBV4-1 . TRBJ1-4 TRBD1
TGTGCTAGTGGAGAGGGGTCTAGCGGGTGGGGGACCCAGTACTTC CASGEGSSGWGTQYF TRBV12-5 . TRBJ2-5 TRBD2
TGTGCCAGCAGCCAAGATCACCTAGCGGAAACAAAAGAGACCCAGTACTTC CASSQDHLAETKETQYF TRBV4-2 . TRBJ2-5 TRBD2
TGTGCCAGCAGTCCGACAGGGTTCCAGGAGACCCAGTACTTC CASSPTGFQETQYF TRBV2 . TRBJ2-5 TRBD1
TGTGCCAGCAGCTTTTTGGGGGGACAGGGGATGGAAAAACTGTTTTTT CASSFLGGQGMEKLFF TRBV5-5 . TRBJ1-4 TRBD1
TGTGCCAGCAGCTTGGGAAGGGGGCGCGGTTCGCCCCTCCACTTT CASSLGRGRGSPLHF TRBV7-2 . TRBJ1-6 TRBD1
TGTGCCAGCAGTTTAGTCGGCGGGAGGATTGGAGATACGCAGTATTTT CASSLVGGRIGDTQYF TRBV28 . TRBJ2-3 TRBD2
TGTGCCGGCTCCCGACCCGGGATTAATGAAAAACTGTTTTTT CAGSRPGINEKLFF TRBV30 . TRBJ1-4 .
TGTGCCTGGAGTCCCGGCGGGGTATACGAGCAGTACTTC CAWSPGGVYEQYF TRBV30 . TRBJ2-7 .
TGTGCCAGTAGTCGGTGGGGGACAGGGGGTGATTTCAACGCCAAAAACATTCAGTACTTC CASSRWGTGGDFNAKNIQYF TRBV19 few TRBJ2-4 TRBD1
TGTGCCAGCAGCTTAGGTGGGACAGGGTTGAGCGAGCAGTACTTC CASSLGGTGLSEQYF TRBV7-8 . TRBJ2-7 TRBD1